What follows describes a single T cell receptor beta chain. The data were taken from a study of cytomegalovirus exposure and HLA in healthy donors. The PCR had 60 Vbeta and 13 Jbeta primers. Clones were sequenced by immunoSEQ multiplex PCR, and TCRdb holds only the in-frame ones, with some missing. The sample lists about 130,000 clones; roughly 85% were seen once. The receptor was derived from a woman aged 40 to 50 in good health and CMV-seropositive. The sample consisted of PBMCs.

CDR3 in DNA: TGTGCCAGCAGTTCAACAGGGAAGCAGTACTTC. Its protein product is CASSSTGKQYF. The V gene is TRBV27, the J gene TRBJ2-7, with D possibly matching TRBD1 (6 bases). The ends were cut back, 4 bases at V and 8 bases at J, with 9 bases in the middle. The CDR3 extends over 11 amino acids. Germline V gene lookup returns CDR1 MNHEY and CDR2 SMNVEV (reference sequence).